The 30 T cell receptor beta chains below come from one sample, sequenced in a study of T-cell memory formation after mild COVID-19. TCRdb recomputed calls from the 5' RACE reads with MiXCR, one row per CDR3 protein. The sample has approximately 270,000 distinct CDR3 sequences, roughly 16% seen once. Input material: PBMCs or a T cell subset sorted from them (not recorded which). These receptor sequences come from a man aged 18 to 35 who had mild COVID-19 (a few samples of this study predate the infection). Cell type and time point are not known.

The V call is TRBV20-1, the J call TRBJ2-5, with 9 bases that match TRBD2. Germline V gene lookup returns CDR1 DFQATT and CDR2 SNEGSKA (reference sequence). This CDR3 has 15 amino acids. The V gene end was trimmed by 1 base and the J gene end by 4 bases; junction bases not matched to a gene: 7. The CDR3 sequence: CSARVRGGRGETQYF. Here the CDR3 DNA reads TGCAGTGCTAGAGTGCGGGGGGGCCGGGGAGAGACCCAGTACTTC.

V usage is TRBV18 and J usage is TRBJ1-1; D possibly corresponds to TRBD1 (5 bases). The CDR3 is 13 amino acids. CDR1 is KGHSH, CDR2 LQKENI, per germline. Trimming left V 6 bases short and J 6 bases short, with 14 bases between. DNA of the CDR3: TGTGCCAGCTCTTCGATTAGGGACGCTGAAGCTTTCTTT. This codes for CASSSIRDAEAFF.

The V call is TRBV6-2 or TRBV6-3, the J call TRBJ1-5, with D maybe TRBD1 (5 bases). V shed 2 bases and J shed 1 base, with 21 bases lying between them. In germline, CDR1 is MNHEY, CDR2 SVGEGT. The CDR3 runs to 19 residues. The CDR3 sequence is CASSYQADSQGWSNQPQHF. DNA for the CDR3: TGTGCCAGCAGTTACCAAGCCGATTCCCAGGGCTGGAGCAATCAGCCCCAGCATTTT.

The rearrangement links TRBV20-1 to TRBJ2-7, with 10 nucleotides matching TRBD2. This CDR3 has 15 residues. V lost 0 bases to trimming and J lost 3 bases; unmatched junction nucleotides: 5. In germline, CDR1 is DFQATT, CDR2 SNEGSKA (reference sequence). The CDR3 loop reads CSARDGLAGDYEQYF. In DNA, the CDR3 is TGCAGTGCTAGAGATGGGCTAGCGGGGGACTACGAGCAGTACTTC.

CDR3 DNA: TGCGCCAGCAGCTTGCTGGGACTAGCGGGGGGCTATGAGCAGTTCTTC. Its protein product is CASSLLGLAGGYEQFF. The gene calls are TRBV5-1 and TRBJ2-1; 15 positions agree with TRBD2. Germline lookup yields CDR1 SGHRS and CDR2 YFSETQ. This CDR3 is 16 amino acids long. Trimming cost V 1 base and J 8 bases; bases outside gene matches: 4.

This clonotype was seen once. This sequence joins TRBV9 and TRBJ2-1; TRBD2 matches 12 bases. Per the germline V gene, CDR1 is SGDLS and CDR2 is YYNGEE. Trimming took 4 bases from V and 7 from J; bases not matched to a gene: 6. The CDR3 is made up of 15 amino acids. CDR3 region: CASSPSGRAGNEQFF. The CDR3 nucleotides read TGTGCCAGCAGCCCTAGCGGGAGGGCCGGAAATGAGCAGTTCTTC.

This clonotype has a handful of counts. V is TRBV20-1 and J is TRBJ2-1; D is unresolved. The V gene's germline CDR1 is DFQATT and CDR2 SNEGSKA (reference sequence). The CDR3 loop spans 15 amino acids. Trimming took off 5 bases at V and 0 bases at J, with 14 bases between the two ends. Here the CDR3 DNA reads TGCAGTGCTTACCGGGTCCCGAGCTCCTACAATGAGCAGTTCTTC. This gives the protein CSAYRVPSSYNEQFF.

This clonotype has just a few counts. The chain recombines TRBV20-1 with TRBJ1-5, with 9 bases matching TRBD1. The V gene end was trimmed by 7 bases and the J gene end by 0 bases; junction bases not matched to a gene: 13. Germline loops: CDR1 DFQATT, CDR2 SNEGSKA (reference sequence). This CDR3 spans 17 amino acids. Written as DNA, the CDR3 is TGCAGTGTGACCCGGGACAGGGCTCTTAGTAGCAATCAGCCCCAGCATTTT. Translation gives CSVTRDRALSSNQPQHF.

This chain uses TRBV4-2 with TRBJ2-5, with D perhaps given as TRBD1 or TRBD2 (5 bases each). The CDR3 is 16 amino acids. Germline V gives CDR1 LGHNA, CDR2 YNFKEQ. V was cut by 0 bases and J by 5 bases, with 16 bases left in between. CDR3 DNA sequence: TGTGCCAGCAGCCAAGAAAACCGGGACCCGAGGGAGACCCAGTACTTC. As protein: CASSQENRDPRETQYF.

This clonotype turned up a few times. The chain uses TRBV29-1 and TRBJ2-3; 12 positions match TRBD2. The ends lost 7 bases at V and 2 bases at J; junction bases unmatched: 7. CDR3 length: 15 amino acids. From germline, CDR1 is SQVTM and CDR2 ANQGSEA. The CDR3 spells CSARLAGAFTDTQYF. In DNA form, the CDR3 reads TGCAGCGCTCGACTAGCGGGGGCCTTCACAGATACGCAGTATTTT.

V and J are TRBV20-1 and TRBJ2-1; TRBD2 aligns across 7 bases. The ends lost 3 bases at V and 2 bases at J; junction bases unmatched: 4. CDR3 length equals 14 residues. Germline V lookup: CDR1 DFQATT, CDR2 SNEGSKA (reference sequence). The CDR3, as DNA: TGCAGTGCTAGGGGAGGGATCGCCTACAATGAGCAGTTCTTC. Translated: CSARGGIAYNEQFF.

The chain employs TRBV20-1 and TRBJ1-1, with 7 bases fitting TRBD1. This CDR3 is 14 amino acids long. Germline-derived CDR1 and CDR2 are DFQATT and SNEGSKA (reference sequence). Trimming at V came to 3 bases and at J to 3 bases, leaving 7 bases not matched to a gene. The DNA of the CDR3 is TGCAGTGCTAGCCAGACAGGGATGCACACTGAAGCTTTCTTT. Translation gives CSASQTGMHTEAFF.

The gene calls are TRBV20-1 and TRBJ1-1; D is ambiguous. Trimming shortened V by 3 bases and J by 0 bases, and 14 bases separated the two germline ends. Per the germline V gene, CDR1 is DFQATT and CDR2 is SNEGSKA (reference sequence). The CDR3 is made up of 15 amino acids. CDR3 residues: CSASGVGEMNTEAFF. The CDR3 DNA is TGCAGTGCTAGTGGGGTCGGGGAGATGAACACTGAAGCTTTCTTT.

J is TRBJ1-2 and V is TRBV4-1; D remains unclear. Germline assignment: CDR1 MGHRA and CDR2 YSYEKL. The CDR3 consists of 15 residues. The germline V and J ends were trimmed by 0 bases and 5 bases, with 13 bases remaining between them. For the CDR3, the DNA is TGCGCCAGCAGCCAAGATCCGGCAGGTTCTTATGGCTACACCTTC. It yields the protein CASSQDPAGSYGYTF.

This clonotype was seen more than once but under ten times. V gene TRBV5-6 combines with J gene TRBJ2-1; TRBD2 matches 12 bases. The CDR3 contains 15 residues. Trimming at V came to 4 bases and at J to 8 bases, leaving 7 bases not matched to a gene. Germline CDR1 and CDR2: SGHDT and YYEEEE. Written as DNA, the CDR3 is TGTGCCAGCAGCCGTGCGACTAGCGGGGGCTATGAGCAGTTCTTC. The encoded protein is CASSRATSGGYEQFF.

The table lists this clonotype with a few counts. The DNA of the CDR3 is TGCAGCGTTCCTGGGGACACTAACTATGGCTACACCTTC. Encoded protein: CSVPGDTNYGYTF. The chain is built from TRBV29-1 and TRBJ1-2, with D possibly being TRBD1 (6 bases). The CDR3 contains 13 residues. The germline V and J ends were trimmed by 5 bases and 0 bases, with 10 bases remaining between them. Germline loops: CDR1 SQVTM, CDR2 ANQGSEA.

Only a few counts were recorded for this clonotype. The chain has TRBV2 and TRBJ2-3; weak D call: TRBD1 (6 bases). V was clipped by 9 bases and J by 2 bases, with 12 bases between them. This CDR3 is 13 amino acids long. CDR1 and CDR2 (germline): SNHLY, FYNNEI. Written as DNA, the CDR3 is TGTGCCAGACCGGGACAAGTCACAGATACGCAGTATTTT. Its translation: CARPGQVTDTQYF.

This clonotype has just a few counts. The V gene is TRBV10-3, the J gene TRBJ2-2; D is uncertain. The V end was cut by 8 bases, the J end by 3 bases, with 7 bases between. Germline values: CDR1 ENHRY, CDR2 SYGVKD. This CDR3 has 12 amino acids. The chain's CDR3 is CAIGSYTGELFF. As DNA, the CDR3 is TGTGCCATCGGCAGCTACACCGGGGAGCTGTTTTTT.

The gene calls are TRBV5-6 and TRBJ1-2; no clear D. V lost 0 bases, J lost 9 bases, and 12 bases lay in between. This CDR3 comprises 13 residues. The germline V gene has CDR1 SGHDT and CDR2 YYEEEE. The CDR3 sequence: CASSLGRLPSYTF. DNA for the CDR3: TGTGCCAGCAGCTTGGGGCGCCTCCCAAGCTACACCTTC. The full variable domain, completed using reference TRBV5-6 and TRBJ1-2, is DAGVTQSPTHLIKTRGQQVTLRCSPKSGHDTVSWYQQALGQGPQFIFQYYEEEERQRGNFPDRFSGHQFPNYSSELNVNALLLGDSALYLCASSLGRLPSYTFGSGTRLTVV.

The genes are TRBV4-2 and TRBJ2-7, with 7 nucleotides matching TRBD1. Germline loops: CDR1 LGHNA, CDR2 YNFKEQ. This CDR3 comprises 13 residues. V shed 4 bases, J shed 7 bases, and the junction held 7 bases outside the gene matches. DNA for the CDR3: TGTGCCAGCAGCCCCCAGTTACAGGGGGAGCAGTACTTC. Amino acids: CASSPQLQGEQYF.

V is TRBV7-8 and J is TRBJ1-5, with D possibly matching TRBD1 (5 bases). The CDR3 is made up of 14 amino acids. V lost 5 bases, J lost 7 bases, and 15 bases lay in between. Germline assignment: CDR1 SGHVS and CDR2 FQNEAQ. The CDR3: CASSGATRGQPQHF. As DNA, the CDR3 is TGTGCCAGCAGCGGCGCCACCCGGGGCCAGCCCCAGCATTTT.

There are many counts of this clonotype. V and J are TRBV4-1 and TRBJ2-7; D not certain. This CDR3 spans 14 amino acids. From germline, CDR1 is MGHRA and CDR2 YSYEKL. V gave up 2 bases and J gave up 5 bases, with 13 bases separating them. In nucleotides, the CDR3 is TGCGCCAGCAGCCAAAATTCCGGGTATAACGAGCAGTACGTC. Its translation: CASSQNSGYNEQYV.

The chain links TRBV19 to TRBJ1-6, with TRBD1 matching 7 bases. V trimming: 6 bases; J trimming: 9 bases; junction bases outside the gene matches: 11. The CDR3 totals 15 residues. The germline V gene has CDR1 LNHDA and CDR2 SQIVND (reference sequence). The chain's CDR3 is CASSQEDRSSSPLHF. CDR3 coding DNA: TGTGCCAGTAGCCAGGAGGACAGGAGCTCTTCACCCCTCCACTTT.

V usage is TRBV2 and J usage is TRBJ2-5, with 10 bases lining up with TRBD2. V dropped 6 bases and J dropped 5; count of bases not matched to a gene: 9. CDR3 length: 15 residues. Germline values: CDR1 SNHLY, CDR2 FYNNEI. CDR3 bases: TGTGCCAGCAGCGTCCTAGCGGGGGCCCCGGAGACCCAGTACTTC. Amino acid sequence: CASSVLAGAPETQYF.

In this sample, this clonotype turned up a few times. The chain couples TRBV29-1 to TRBJ2-3; 9 positions match TRBD1. CDR1 and CDR2 from the germline V gene are SQVTM and ANQGSEA. Trimming at V came to 5 bases and at J to 2 bases, leaving 5 bases not matched to a gene. This CDR3 contains 14 residues. CDR3 bases: TGCAGCGTTTCGGGACAGGGTTACACAGATACGCAGTATTTT. Amino acids: CSVSGQGYTDTQYF.

This clonotype occurred a few times. The chain combines TRBV7-9 with TRBJ2-7; D is perhaps TRBD1 (5 bases). Germline V CDR1 and CDR2: SEHNR, FQNEAQ (reference sequence). CDR3 length: 12 amino acids. Trimming took off 3 bases at V and 5 bases at J, with 8 bases between the two ends. CDR3 nucleotides: TGTGCCAGCAGCTTCGGCAGGGACGAGCAGTACTTC. It is translated as CASSFGRDEQYF.

This clonotype was observed a few times. The chain uses TRBV12-3 or TRBV12-4 and TRBJ1-1, with D possibly being TRBD1 (6 bases). This CDR3 has 10 residues. The germline V and J ends were trimmed by 10 bases and 6 bases, with 9 bases remaining between them. In nucleotides, the CDR3 is TGTGCCATCTCAGGGGCTGAAGCTTTCTTT. This codes for CAISGAEAFF.

This clonotype occurred many times. V usage is TRBV6-6 and J usage is TRBJ1-4; 9 bases are shared with TRBD1. J was trimmed by 10 bases and V by 5 bases; bases with no gene match: 8. CDR3 length: 14 residues. The germline V gene has CDR1 MNHNY and CDR2 SVGAGI (reference sequence). CDR3 region: CASSHRDRVVKLFF. CDR3 in DNA: TGTGCCAGCAGTCACCGGGACAGGGTCGTAAAACTGTTTTTT.

The chain combines TRBV11-3 with TRBJ2-1; D uncertain. The germline V gene encodes CDR1 SGHNT and CDR2 YENEEA. With 5 bases removed from V and 1 base from J, the gap between germline ends came to 15 bases. There are 16 residues in the CDR3. CDR3 bases: TGTGCCAGCAGCGCCGACGCGGCTTCATCCTACAATGAGCAGTTCTTC. It encodes CASSADAASSYNEQFF.

This clonotype was detected only a few times. This sequence joins TRBV5-1 and TRBJ2-5; 10 positions agree with TRBD2. The CDR3 spans 18 residues. Unmatched junction bases numbered 20, after V lost 3 bases and J lost 9 bases. The germline gives CDR1 SGHRS, CDR2 YFSETQ. CDR3 DNA sequence: TGCGCCAGCAGCTCCAATCCTAGCGGGGGATACCTCACGAATCCCCAGTACTTC. As protein: CASSSNPSGGYLTNPQYF.